Sequencing of this T cell receptor beta chain was carried out in a study of vaccination and CD4 T cells after COVID-19. Study in general: Six male and four female convalescents took part, two of them Hispanic.

This clonotype is judged medium-sized. Its target is not known. This CDR3 region has 14 residues. From germline, CDR1 is MNHEY and CDR2 SVGEGT. V gave up 4 bases and J gave up 5 bases, with 9 bases separating them. As for treatment: roughly 10-day PBMC culture with coronavirus spike peptide pools or control peptides (ViraFEST assay). The study sequenced cultured CD4+ T cell DNA using the Oncomine TCR Beta short-read assay. Each CDR3 protein is one row after TCRdb ran MiXCR on the PCR reads. The sample lists approximately 21,000 distinct CDR3 sequences; around 40% were seen once. The clonotype was recovered from a human donor who had recovered from COVID-19. The sample in question was CD4+ T cells from blood, cultured in vitro, obtained after SARS-CoV-2 vaccination. The chain links TRBV6-2 or TRBV6-3 to TRBJ1-6; D gene ambiguous. DNA for the CDR3: TGTGCCAGCAGTTCTAACAACGATAATTCACCCCTCCACTTT. Translation gives CASSSNNDNSPLHF.